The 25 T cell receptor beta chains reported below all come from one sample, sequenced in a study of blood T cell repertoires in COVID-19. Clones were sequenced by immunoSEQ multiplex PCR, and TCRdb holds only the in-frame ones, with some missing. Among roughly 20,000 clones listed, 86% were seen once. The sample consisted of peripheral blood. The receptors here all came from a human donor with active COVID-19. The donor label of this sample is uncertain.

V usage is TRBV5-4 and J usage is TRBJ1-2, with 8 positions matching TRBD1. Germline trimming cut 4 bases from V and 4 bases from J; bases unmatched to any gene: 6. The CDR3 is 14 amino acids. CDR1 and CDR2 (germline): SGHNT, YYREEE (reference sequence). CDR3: CASSLDRALYGYTF. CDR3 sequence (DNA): TGTGCCAGCAGCCTGGACAGGGCCCTCTATGGCTACACCTTC.

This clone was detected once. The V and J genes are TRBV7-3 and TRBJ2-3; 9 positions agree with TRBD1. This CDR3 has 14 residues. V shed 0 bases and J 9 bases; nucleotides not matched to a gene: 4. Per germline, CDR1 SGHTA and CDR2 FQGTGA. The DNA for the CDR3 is TGTGCCAGCAGCTTAACGGGACAGGGTGGAACGCAGTATTTT. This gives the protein CASSLTGQGGTQYF.

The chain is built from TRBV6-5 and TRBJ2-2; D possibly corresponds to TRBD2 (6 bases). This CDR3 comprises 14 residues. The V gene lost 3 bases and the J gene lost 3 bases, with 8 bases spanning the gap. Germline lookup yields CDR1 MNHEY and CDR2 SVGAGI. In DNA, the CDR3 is TGTGCCAGCAGTTATACGGGGGACACCGGGGAGCTGTTTTTT. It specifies CASSYTGDTGELFF.

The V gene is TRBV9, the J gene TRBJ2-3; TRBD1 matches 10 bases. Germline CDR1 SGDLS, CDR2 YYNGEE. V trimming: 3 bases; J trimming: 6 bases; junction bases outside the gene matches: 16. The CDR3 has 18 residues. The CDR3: CASSGRDRGSELGDTQYF. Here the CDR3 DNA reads TGTGCCAGCAGCGGCCGGGACAGGGGTTCGGAACTCGGGGATACGCAGTATTTT.

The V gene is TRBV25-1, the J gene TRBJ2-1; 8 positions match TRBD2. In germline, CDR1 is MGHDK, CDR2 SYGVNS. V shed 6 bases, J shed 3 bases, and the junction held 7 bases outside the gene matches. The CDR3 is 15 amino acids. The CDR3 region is CASREGRGDYNEQFF. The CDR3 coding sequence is TGTGCCAGCAGGGAAGGGCGGGGGGACTACAATGAGCAGTTCTTC.

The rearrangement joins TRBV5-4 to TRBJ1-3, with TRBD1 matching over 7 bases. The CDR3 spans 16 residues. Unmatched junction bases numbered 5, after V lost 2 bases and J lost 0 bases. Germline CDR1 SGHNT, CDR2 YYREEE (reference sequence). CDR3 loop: CASSLWGQISGNTIYF. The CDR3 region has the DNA TGTGCCAGCAGCTTATGGGGACAGATCTCTGGAAACACCATATATTTT.

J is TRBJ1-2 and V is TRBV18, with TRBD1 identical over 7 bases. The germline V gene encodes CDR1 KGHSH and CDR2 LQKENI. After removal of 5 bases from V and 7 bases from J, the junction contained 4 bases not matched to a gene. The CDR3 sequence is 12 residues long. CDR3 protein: CASSSDRVGYTF. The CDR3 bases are TGTGCCAGCTCATCCGACAGGGTTGGCTACACCTTC.

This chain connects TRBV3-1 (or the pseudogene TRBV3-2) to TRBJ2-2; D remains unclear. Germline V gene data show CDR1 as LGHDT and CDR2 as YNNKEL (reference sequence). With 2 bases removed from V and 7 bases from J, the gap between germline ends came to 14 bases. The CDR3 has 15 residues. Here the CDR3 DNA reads TGTGCCAGCAGCCAATTCGATACAGTCGACGGGGAGCTGTTTTTT. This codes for CASSQFDTVDGELFF.

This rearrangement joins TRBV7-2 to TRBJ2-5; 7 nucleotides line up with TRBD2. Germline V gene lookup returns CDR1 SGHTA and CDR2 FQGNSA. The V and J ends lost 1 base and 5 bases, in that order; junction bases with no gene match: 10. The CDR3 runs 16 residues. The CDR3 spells CASSLEIAGFGETQYF. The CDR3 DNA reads TGTGCCAGCAGCTTAGAAATAGCGGGTTTCGGGGAGACCCAGTACTTC. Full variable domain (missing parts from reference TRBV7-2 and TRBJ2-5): GAGVSQSPSNKVTEKGKDVELRCDPISGHTALYWYRQSLGQGLEFLIYFQGNSAPDKSGLPSDRFSAERTGGSVSTLTIQRTQQEDSAVYLCASSLEIAGFGETQYFGPGTRLLVL.

CDR3 loop: CASSSNRGYEQFF. The DNA of the CDR3 is TGTGCCAGCAGTTCCAACAGGGGATATGAGCAGTTCTTC. The gene calls are TRBV7-2 and TRBJ2-1, with 7 bases lining up with TRBD1. The CDR3 has 13 residues. Germline values: CDR1 SGHTA, CDR2 FQGNSA. The V gene end was trimmed by 6 bases and the J gene end by 8 bases; junction bases not matched to a gene: 7.

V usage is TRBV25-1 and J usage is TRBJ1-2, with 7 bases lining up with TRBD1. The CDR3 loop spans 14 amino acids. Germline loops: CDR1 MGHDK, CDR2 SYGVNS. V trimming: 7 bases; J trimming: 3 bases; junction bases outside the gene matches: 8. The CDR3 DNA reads TGTGCCAGCACCAGGGGCAGGGGGGACTATGGCTACACCTTC. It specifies CASTRGRGDYGYTF.

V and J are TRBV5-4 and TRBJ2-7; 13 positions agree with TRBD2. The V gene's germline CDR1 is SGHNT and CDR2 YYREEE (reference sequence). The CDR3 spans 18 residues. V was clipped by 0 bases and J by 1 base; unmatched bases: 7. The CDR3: CASSLAVRTSGGSYEQYF. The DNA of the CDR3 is TGTGCCAGCAGCTTGGCCGTCAGGACTAGCGGGGGATCCTACGAGCAGTACTTC.

DNA of the CDR3: TGTGCCAGCCGGACTAGCGGGGGTGGTGAGCAGTTCTTC. Residues: CASRTSGGGEQFF. V is TRBV18 and J is TRBJ2-1; 13 nucleotides match TRBD2. The CDR3 loop spans 13 amino acids. V lost 8 bases and J lost 9; bases outside the gene matches: 4. Looked up from germline, CDR1 is KGHSH and CDR2 is LQKENI.

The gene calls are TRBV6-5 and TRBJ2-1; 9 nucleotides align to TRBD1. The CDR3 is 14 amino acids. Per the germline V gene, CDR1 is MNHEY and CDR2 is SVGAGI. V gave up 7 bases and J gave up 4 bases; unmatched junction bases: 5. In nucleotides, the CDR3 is TGTGCCAGCATACAGGGGGCCAGATACAATGAGCAGTTCTTC. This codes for CASIQGARYNEQFF.

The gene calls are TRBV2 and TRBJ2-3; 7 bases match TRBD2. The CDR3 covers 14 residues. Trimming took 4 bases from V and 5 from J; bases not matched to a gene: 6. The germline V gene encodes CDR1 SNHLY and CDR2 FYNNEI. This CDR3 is CASSARGVVDTQYF. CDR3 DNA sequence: TGTGCCAGCAGTGCCCGGGGGGTGGTAGATACGCAGTATTTT.

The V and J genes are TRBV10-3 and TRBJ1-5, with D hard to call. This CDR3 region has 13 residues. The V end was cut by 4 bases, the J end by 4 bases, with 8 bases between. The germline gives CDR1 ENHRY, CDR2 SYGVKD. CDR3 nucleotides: TGTGCCATCAGTGCCGGAGTTAATCAGCCCCAGCATTTT. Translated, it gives CAISAGVNQPQHF.

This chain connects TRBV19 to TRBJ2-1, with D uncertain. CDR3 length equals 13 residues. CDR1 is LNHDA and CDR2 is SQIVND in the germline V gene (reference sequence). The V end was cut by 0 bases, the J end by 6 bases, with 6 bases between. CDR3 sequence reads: CASSIDLFNEQFF. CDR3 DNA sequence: TGTGCCAGTAGTATAGATCTATTCAATGAGCAGTTCTTC.

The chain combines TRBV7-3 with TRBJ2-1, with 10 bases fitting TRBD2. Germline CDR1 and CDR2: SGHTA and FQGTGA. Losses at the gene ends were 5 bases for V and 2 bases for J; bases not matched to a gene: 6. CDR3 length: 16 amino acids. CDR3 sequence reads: CASSPRSGGAYNEQFF. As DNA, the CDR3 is TGTGCCAGCAGCCCACGGAGCGGGGGGGCCTACAATGAGCAGTTCTTC.

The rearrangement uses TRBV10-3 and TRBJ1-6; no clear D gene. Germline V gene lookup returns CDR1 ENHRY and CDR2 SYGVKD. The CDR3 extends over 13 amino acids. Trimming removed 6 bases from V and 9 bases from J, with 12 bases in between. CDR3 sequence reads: CAIRQSQTSPLHF. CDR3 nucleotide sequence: TGTGCCATCAGACAATCCCAAACTTCACCCCTCCACTTT.

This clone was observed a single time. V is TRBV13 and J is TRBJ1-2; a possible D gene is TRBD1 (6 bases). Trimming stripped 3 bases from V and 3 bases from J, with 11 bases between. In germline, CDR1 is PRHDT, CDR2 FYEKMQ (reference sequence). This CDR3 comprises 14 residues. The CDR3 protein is CASSFGGADYGYTF. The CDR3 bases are TGTGCCAGCAGCTTCGGGGGGGCGGACTATGGCTACACCTTC.

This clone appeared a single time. The CDR3 sequence: CASSETVNYGYTF. CDR3 nucleotide sequence: TGTGCCAGCAGTGAGACAGTTAACTATGGCTACACCTTC. The chain uses TRBV2 and TRBJ1-2, with D tentatively TRBD1 (5 bases). The germline V gene encodes CDR1 SNHLY and CDR2 FYNNEI. This CDR3 spans 13 amino acids. Trimming cost V 3 bases and J 1 base, with 6 bases left between them.

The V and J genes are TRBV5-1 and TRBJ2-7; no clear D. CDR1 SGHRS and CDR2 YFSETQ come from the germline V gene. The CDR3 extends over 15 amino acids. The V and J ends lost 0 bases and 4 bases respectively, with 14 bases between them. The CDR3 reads CASSLALPLQYEQYF. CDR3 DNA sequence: TGCGCCAGCAGCTTGGCCTTACCGCTCCAGTACGAGCAGTACTTC.

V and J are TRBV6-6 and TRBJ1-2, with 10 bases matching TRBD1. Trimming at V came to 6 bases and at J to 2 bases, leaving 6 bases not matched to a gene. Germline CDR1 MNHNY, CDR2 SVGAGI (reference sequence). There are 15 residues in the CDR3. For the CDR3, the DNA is TGTGCCAGCAGAGCCGGGACAGGGGCAAACTATGGCTACACCTTC. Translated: CASRAGTGANYGYTF.

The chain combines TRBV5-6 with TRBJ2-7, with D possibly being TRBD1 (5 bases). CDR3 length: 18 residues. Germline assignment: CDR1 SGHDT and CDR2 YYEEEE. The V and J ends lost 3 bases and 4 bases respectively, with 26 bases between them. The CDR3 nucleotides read TGTGCCAGCAGCTATAGTCAGGGTAGTCTTCAGGCACAATACGAGCAGTACTTC. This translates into CASSYSQGSLQAQYEQYF.

The CDR3 DNA sequence: TGCAGCGTCTCGGATACTACGTCTGAGCAGTACTTC. It specifies CSVSDTTSEQYF. The chain combines TRBV29-1 with TRBJ2-7; D is uncertain. The V and J ends lost 6 bases and 7 bases respectively, with 16 bases between them. The CDR3 has 12 residues. Germline-derived CDR1 and CDR2 are SQVTM and ANQGSEA.